This T cell receptor (beta chain) was sequenced in a study of T cell changes during pregnancy in multiple sclerosis. This clone appeared a single time. The assay was immunoSEQ multiplex PCR, and TCRdb's table has in-frame clones only and misses some. Here the sample spans 60,000 to 65,000 clones, about nine tenths being singletons. The TCR comes from a female donor with multiple sclerosis, enrolled in a pregnancy study. The material sequenced was peripheral blood, taken in the second trimester of pregnancy.

The CDR3 nucleotides are TGCGCCAGCAGCCAGTCGGTAGCCACCGTCAGTGAGCAGTTCTTC. Amino acid sequence: CASSQSVATVSEQFF. The chain is built from TRBV4-3 and TRBJ2-1; D unclear. Germline V gene lookup returns CDR1 LGHNA and CDR2 YSLEER. This CDR3 spans 15 amino acids. V was cut by 3 bases and J by 9 bases, with 18 bases left in between.